Shown below are 32 T cell receptor beta chains from a single sample sequenced in a study of blood T cell repertoires in COVID-19. TCRdb keeps only in-frame clones here, not all; method: immunoSEQ multiplex PCR. The sample contains 25,000 to 35,000 clones, approximately 82% of which appear only once. The source material was peripheral blood. These receptors originate from a man at least 80 years old with active or convalescent COVID-19.

V and J are TRBV28 and TRBJ2-7; tentatively, D is TRBD1 (6 bases). Trimming removed 5 bases at V and 5 bases at J, with 22 bases between. This CDR3 has 16 residues. Germline lookup yields CDR1 MDHEN and CDR2 SYDVKM. The CDR3 sequence: CASSIQGLGSVDEQYF. CDR3 DNA sequence: TGTGCCAGCAGTATACAGGGTTTAGGTAGTGTAGACGAGCAGTACTTC.

The rearrangement uses TRBV5-4 and TRBJ1-2, with D hard to call. This CDR3 region has 14 residues. Looked up from germline, CDR1 is SGHNT and CDR2 is YYREEE (reference sequence). V lost 4 bases and J lost 2, with 12 bases in between. The CDR3 sequence: CASSPLQSNYGYTF. CDR3 nucleotides: TGTGCCAGCAGCCCCCTACAGAGCAACTATGGCTACACCTTC.

The chain employs TRBV3-1 (or the pseudogene TRBV3-2) and TRBJ2-7, with TRBD1 matching 8 bases. Unmatched junction bases numbered 23, after V lost 5 bases and J lost 8 bases. Per germline, CDR1 LGHDT and CDR2 YNNKEL (reference sequence). CDR3 length: 18 amino acids. DNA of the CDR3: TGTGCCAGCAGCAGCTCACCCCCGACAGGGGTGGGTGGGAATCAGCAGTACTTC. It yields the protein CASSSSPPTGVGGNQQYF.

This sequence joins TRBV19 and TRBJ1-5, with 7 positions matching TRBD1. CDR1 is LNHDA, CDR2 SQIVND, per germline (reference sequence). V was clipped by 7 bases and J by 8 bases; unmatched bases: 14. The CDR3 sequence is 15 residues long. CDR3: CASNRIQGKGEPQHF. The CDR3 DNA reads TGTGCCAGTAATCGTATACAGGGGAAAGGGGAGCCCCAGCATTTT.

This clone was found once. This chain uses TRBV3-1 (or the pseudogene TRBV3-2) with TRBJ1-2; no definite D call. The CDR3 has 11 amino acids. Germline V gene lookup returns CDR1 LGHDT and CDR2 YNNKEL (reference sequence). Trimming pared 0 bases from V and 8 bases from J, leaving 4 bases between. For the CDR3, the DNA is TGTGCCAGCAGCCAAGAAAGCGGCTACACCTTC. Amino acid sequence: CASSQESGYTF.

This chain connects TRBV3-1 (or the pseudogene TRBV3-2) to TRBJ2-7; D unclear. Germline V gene lookup returns CDR1 LGHDT and CDR2 YNNKEL (reference sequence). The CDR3 extends over 11 amino acids. V was clipped by 1 base and J by 6 bases, with 4 bases between them. CDR3 DNA sequence: TGTGCCAGCAGCCAAGGGGCCGAGCAGTACTTC. Its protein product is CASSQGAEQYF.

The CDR3 loop reads CASSLDKAYEQYF. The CDR3 bases are TGCGCCAGCAGCCTGGACAAAGCCTACGAGCAGTACTTC. The chain carries TRBV5-1 and TRBJ2-7, with a possible D match to TRBD1 (5 bases). V gave up 4 bases and J gave up 2 bases, with 10 bases separating them. Germline-derived CDR1 and CDR2 are SGHRS and YFSETQ. This CDR3 comprises 13 residues. Drawing the rest from reference TRBV5-1 and TRBJ2-7, the complete variable domain is KAGVTQTPRYLIKTRGQQVTLSCSPISGHRSVSWYQQTPGQGLQFLFEYFSETQRNKGNFPGRFSGRQFSNSRSEMNVSTLELGDSALYLCASSLDKAYEQYFGPGTRLTVT.

This rearrangement joins TRBV7-2 to TRBJ1-1; D may be TRBD1 (5 bases). Trimming shortened V by 7 bases and J by 5 bases, and 17 bases separated the two germline ends. The CDR3 is 14 residues long. CDR1 SGHTA and CDR2 FQGNSA come from the germline V gene. CDR3 nucleotides: TGTGCCAGCACCCCGCGGCAGGGAGGTACTGAAGCTTTCTTT. As protein: CASTPRQGGTEAFF.

The gene calls are TRBV29-1 and TRBJ2-3; 8 bases fit TRBD2. CDR3 length: 14 residues. Germline lookup yields CDR1 SQVTM and CDR2 ANQGSEA. V was clipped by 5 bases and J by 9 bases; unmatched bases: 13. DNA of the CDR3: TGCAGCGTTATTACACCGGGACTAGGAAAAACGCAGTATTTT. Its protein is CSVITPGLGKTQYF.

V is TRBV5-6 and J is TRBJ1-5; D gene unclear. There are 12 residues in the CDR3. Germline V gives CDR1 SGHDT, CDR2 YYEEEE. V gave up 4 bases and J gave up 4 bases, with 6 bases separating them. CDR3 amino acids: CASSLRNQPQHF. CDR3 DNA: TGTGCCAGCAGCCTCAGGAATCAGCCCCAGCATTTT.

This clone came up once. This chain connects TRBV9 to TRBJ1-1; TRBD1 agrees at 7 bases. V was pared by 4 bases and J by 5 bases, with 8 bases of the junction left unmatched. Germline V gene data show CDR1 as SGDLS and CDR2 as YYNGEE. The CDR3 contains 14 residues. The CDR3 protein is CASSFRQGGTEAFF. The CDR3 nucleotides are TGTGCCAGCAGCTTCCGACAGGGCGGGACTGAAGCTTTCTTT. Looking up the rest from reference TRBV9 and TRBJ1-1 gives the full variable domain: DSGVTQTPKHLITATGQRVTLRCSPRSGDLSVYWYQQSLDQGLQFLIQYYNGEERAKGNILERFSAQQFPDLHSELNLSSLELGDSALYFCASSFRQGGTEAFFGQGTRLTVV.

The chain couples TRBV29-1 to TRBJ1-2; 7 bases fit TRBD1. V lost 4 bases, J lost 2 bases, and 4 bases stayed unmatched. CDR1 is SQVTM, CDR2 ANQGSEA, per germline. The CDR3 loop spans 13 amino acids. CDR3 coding DNA: TGCAGCGTTGGGGACAGCAGCAACTATGGCTACACCTTC. Amino acid sequence: CSVGDSSNYGYTF.

This chain links TRBV5-4 with TRBJ2-2, with 11 bases identical to TRBD1. Trimming took 4 bases from V and 3 from J; bases not matched to a gene: 8. Germline CDR1 SGHNT, CDR2 YYREEE (reference sequence). This CDR3 is built from 17 residues. CDR3 protein: CASSRGPGQGDTGELFF. CDR3 DNA sequence: TGTGCCAGCAGCCGGGGACCGGGACAGGGGGACACCGGGGAGCTGTTTTTT.

The V call is TRBV5-1, the J call TRBJ1-4; TRBD1 is a possible D gene (5 bases). The CDR3 sequence is 17 residues long. CDR1 and CDR2 from the germline V gene are SGHRS and YFSETQ. V was cut by 4 bases and J by 0 bases, with 16 bases left in between. The CDR3: CASSPFGGGTTNEKLFF. DNA for the CDR3: TGCGCCAGCAGCCCGTTCGGGGGGGGAACAACTAATGAAAAACTGTTTTTT. The full variable domain, completed using reference TRBV5-1 and TRBJ1-4, is KAGVTQTPRYLIKTRGQQVTLSCSPISGHRSVSWYQQTPGQGLQFLFEYFSETQRNKGNFPGRFSGRQFSNSRSEMNVSTLELGDSALYLCASSPFGGGTTNEKLFFGSGTQLSVL.

V is TRBV2 and J is TRBJ2-7; D may be TRBD2 (5 bases). This CDR3 comprises 14 residues. Germline CDR1 and CDR2: SNHLY and FYNNEI. V lost 1 base and J 9 bases, leaving 16 bases between the germline ends. CDR3 DNA sequence: TGTGCCAGCAGTGAAGGTCCCAACCAGGCGGGGCAGTACTTC. Amino acid sequence: CASSEGPNQAGQYF. Based on the CDR3 plus reference TRBV2 and TRBJ2-7, the full variable domain is EPEVTQTPSHQVTQMGQEVILRCVPISNHLYFYWYRQILGQKVEFLVSFYNNEISEKSEIFDDQFSVERPDGSNFTLKIRSTKLEDSAMYFCASSEGPNQAGQYFGPGTRLTVT.

The chain carries TRBV4-1 and TRBJ1-4; possibly TRBD1 for D (5 bases). The CDR3 runs 16 residues. Germline-derived CDR1 and CDR2 are MGHRA and YSYEKL. Trimming removed 0 bases from V and 8 bases from J, with 16 bases in between. Written as DNA, the CDR3 is TGCGCCAGCAGCCAAGAGGGTTGGAGGGGTAAAGAAAAACTGTTTTTT. It codes for CASSQEGWRGKEKLFF.

The chain combines TRBV4-2 with TRBJ2-1, with 8 bases that match TRBD2. The CDR3 is 16 amino acids. Looked up from germline, CDR1 is LGHNA and CDR2 is YNFKEQ. V shed 0 bases and J 2 bases; nucleotides not matched to a gene: 3. The CDR3 loop is CASSQDREGAYNEQFF. CDR3 bases: TGTGCCAGCAGCCAAGATCGGGAGGGGGCCTACAATGAGCAGTTCTTC.

The rearrangement uses TRBV15 and TRBJ1-4, with 7 positions matching TRBD1. CDR3 size: 16 residues. The ends lost 3 bases at V and 8 bases at J; junction bases unmatched: 12. Germline V lookup: CDR1 LNHNV, CDR2 YYDKDF (reference sequence). CDR3 in DNA: TGTGCCACCAGCAGGAGAGGGGGCCTCCCCGGGGAAAAACTGTTTTTT. This gives the protein CATSRRGGLPGEKLFF.

V gene TRBV6-5 combines with J gene TRBJ1-1; D is ambiguous. The CDR3 has 15 residues. V lost 0 bases, J lost 3 bases, and 11 bases lay in between. Germline CDR1 is MNHEY and CDR2 is SVGAGI. The DNA of the CDR3 is TGTGCCAGCAGTTACTCAAGGCAGGTGCACACTGAAGCTTTCTTT. The encoded protein is CASSYSRQVHTEAFF.

CDR3 nucleotides: TGTGCCAGCGGGACAGAAGACAATGAGCAGTTCTTC. Translated, it gives CASGTEDNEQFF. The chain employs TRBV7-3 and TRBJ2-1; 7 bases are shared with TRBD1. Germline V gene data show CDR1 as SGHTA and CDR2 as FQGTGA. The CDR3 runs 12 residues. The V gene end was trimmed by 8 bases and the J gene end by 5 bases; junction bases not matched to a gene: 3.

This clone was observed a single time. V and J are TRBV9 and TRBJ2-5, with D unresolved. V was trimmed by 4 bases and J by 5 bases, leaving 21 bases between them. This CDR3 has 16 residues. Germline assignment: CDR1 SGDLS and CDR2 YYNGEE. CDR3 coding DNA: TGTGCCAGCAGCACCTCTGGGTCGCCCCTAGTGGAGACCCAGTACTTC. Protein sequence: CASSTSGSPLVETQYF.

V usage is TRBV9 and J usage is TRBJ2-1; TRBD2 is a possible D gene (5 bases). There are 14 residues in the CDR3. The V gene lost 3 bases and the J gene lost 11 bases, with 18 bases spanning the gap. Germline CDR1 is SGDLS and CDR2 is YYNGEE. The CDR3 protein is CASSGQSEASKQFF. For the CDR3, the DNA is TGTGCCAGCAGCGGGCAGTCGGAGGCCTCAAAGCAGTTCTTC.

The genes are TRBV6-1 and TRBJ2-4; the match to TRBD2 covers 7 bases. V lost 4 bases, J lost 0 bases, and 9 bases stayed unmatched. The length of the CDR3 is 17 residues. Germline values: CDR1 MNHNS, CDR2 SASEGT. The CDR3 protein is CASSVREGVIAKNIQYF. CDR3 DNA sequence: TGTGCCAGCAGTGTCAGGGAGGGTGTGATAGCCAAAAACATTCAGTACTTC.

V usage is TRBV28 and J usage is TRBJ1-4, with a tentative D call TRBD1 (6 bases). The V end was cut by 2 bases, the J end by 8 bases, with 12 bases between. Germline CDR1 MDHEN, CDR2 SYDVKM. This CDR3 is built from 14 residues. Here the CDR3 DNA reads TGTGCCAGCAGTTTAGGGGGCCGAGGGGAAAAACTGTTTTTT. It specifies CASSLGGRGEKLFF.

This rearrangement joins TRBV2 to TRBJ2-1, with TRBD1 matching over 8 bases. Germline CDR1 SNHLY, CDR2 FYNNEI. V shed 6 bases and J 11 bases; nucleotides not matched to a gene: 9. This CDR3 is 13 amino acids long. The CDR3 sequence: CASRLDREIQQFF. In nucleotides, the CDR3 is TGTGCCAGCAGGCTGGACAGGGAGATTCAGCAGTTCTTC. Filled out from reference TRBV2 and TRBJ2-1, the complete variable domain reads EPEVTQTPSHQVTQMGQEVILRCVPISNHLYFYWYRQILGQKVEFLVSFYNNEISEKSEIFDDQFSVERPDGSNFTLKIRSTKLEDSAMYFCASRLDREIQQFFGPGTRLTVL.

In this sample, this clone turned up once. The V gene is TRBV7-9, the J gene TRBJ1-1; D is unclear. Germline assignment: CDR1 SEHNR and CDR2 FQNEAQ (reference sequence). Trimming cost V 4 bases and J 11 bases, with 14 bases left between them. The CDR3 is 12 amino acids. The CDR3 protein is CASSSPPTPAFF. In DNA form, the CDR3 reads TGTGCCAGCAGCTCCCCTCCGACACCGGCTTTCTTT.

The chain carries TRBV5-1 and TRBJ2-5, with D possibly TRBD1 on 6 matching bases. CDR1 SGHRS and CDR2 YFSETQ come from the germline V gene. There are 14 residues in the CDR3. Deletions cut 4 bases from V and 2 bases from J, with 12 bases between. CDR3 residues: CASSPPQGQETQYF. The CDR3 nucleotides read TGCGCCAGCAGCCCCCCCCAGGGGCAAGAGACCCAGTACTTC.

In its sample, this clone is medium-sized. The chain employs TRBV6-1 and TRBJ2-1; 11 bases fit TRBD2. The ends lost 2 bases at V and 6 bases at J; junction bases unmatched: 9. Germline assignment: CDR1 MNHNS and CDR2 SASEGT. The CDR3 runs 17 residues. CDR3: CASSEQIAGGPGNEQFF. For the CDR3, the DNA is TGTGCCAGCAGTGAACAGATAGCGGGGGGGCCGGGCAATGAGCAGTTCTTC.

This clone was observed a handful of times. The chain joins TRBV7-9 to TRBJ1-4; a weak D match, TRBD1 (5 bases). V shed 1 base and J shed 7 bases, with 13 bases lying between them. CDR1 is SEHNR and CDR2 is FQNEAQ in the germline V gene (reference sequence). This CDR3 is 15 amino acids long. The CDR3 coding sequence is TGTGCCAGCAGCTTAGGTCGAGGGGAGGGTGAAAAACTGTTTTTT. The encoded protein is CASSLGRGEGEKLFF.

This chain connects TRBV25-1 to TRBJ1-2, with a possible D match to TRBD1 (6 bases). The germline V gene has CDR1 MGHDK and CDR2 SYGVNS. The CDR3 is made up of 13 amino acids. V lost 0 bases, J lost 14 bases, and 16 bases lay in between. CDR3 loop: CASSEYDLGHSTF. The CDR3 nucleotides read TGTGCCAGCAGTGAATATGATTTGGGACACTCTACCTTC.

This clone was detected only once. This chain uses TRBV19 with TRBJ1-6, with 11 nucleotides matching TRBD1. Looked up from germline, CDR1 is LNHDA and CDR2 is SQIVND (reference sequence). The junction had 10 bases not matched to a gene; V was cut back by 3 bases and J by 3 bases. CDR3 size: 19 residues. CDR3 nucleotides: TGTGCCAGTAGTATGAAAGGTGGGACAGGGGGATTCTATAATTCACCCCTCCACTTT. This gives the protein CASSMKGGTGGFYNSPLHF.

This chain joins TRBV29-1 and TRBJ1-5; maybe TRBD1 (5 bases). CDR1 and CDR2 (germline): SQVTM, ANQGSEA. The CDR3 runs 15 residues. The V end lost 5 bases, the J end lost 0 bases, and 14 bases lay between the germline ends. Here the CDR3 DNA reads TGCAGCGTTTGGGGCGGTAGGGATAGCAATCAGCCCCAGCATTTT. It is translated as CSVWGGRDSNQPQHF.